These 31 T cell receptor beta chains share one sample of origin, sequenced in a study of shared clonotypes between healthy human individuals (dated by TCRdb to 2020 to 2021). The method was the immunoSEQ multiplex PCR assay. TCRdb took this table from immuneACCESS and kept in-frame rearrangements with V and J called. Such tables lack part of the clones; where checked against another copy, unresolved V genes explain under half of the gap, and the rest is unexplained. This sample holds around 690,000 clones; about 90% were observed only once. More than 30% of the sample is taken by the ten largest. Source material: memory CD8+ T cells from PBMCs. The cell subset or site label, read with the paper, signifies: CD45RO+ cells pooled with CCR7-negative TemRA cells. These receptors were taken from a man aged 18 to 35 in good health. Some clones in this sample may be carry-over from other donors' samples.

This CDR3 is CASSLSGTVTYEQYF. In DNA, the CDR3 is TGTGCCAGCAGTTTATCGGGGACAGTTACCTACGAGCAGTACTTC. V usage is TRBV28 and J usage is TRBJ2-7; 7 bases are shared with TRBD1. CDR3 length: 15 amino acids. V dropped 1 base and J dropped 2; count of bases not matched to a gene: 5. CDR1 is MDHEN and CDR2 is SYDVKM in the germline V gene.

This chain links TRBV12-5 with TRBJ1-2; D not certain. Trimming pared 6 bases from V and 4 bases from J, leaving 6 bases between. The CDR3 runs to 11 residues. Looked up from germline, CDR1 is LGHNT and CDR2 is FRNRAP. CDR3 region: CASGTVYGYTF. CDR3 nucleotides: TGTGCTAGTGGGACGGTCTATGGCTACACCTTC. Complete variable domain (other parts from reference TRBV12-5 and TRBJ1-2): DARVTQTPRHKVTEMGQEVTMRCQPILGHNTVFWYRQTMMQGLELLAYFRNRAPLDDSGMPKDRFSAEMPDATLATLKIQPSEPRDSAVYFCASGTVYGYTFGSGTRLTVV.

The chain couples TRBV7-9 to TRBJ2-2, with TRBD2 matching over 7 bases. Germline assignment: CDR1 SEHNR and CDR2 FQNEAQ (reference sequence). The trim removed 3 bases at V and 0 bases at J, leaving 4 bases unmatched. The CDR3 length is 16 residues. The CDR3: CASSLSGTANTGELFF. As DNA, the CDR3 is TGTGCCAGCAGCTTGAGCGGGACGGCGAACACCGGGGAGCTGTTTTTT.

The CDR3 protein is CASSQETLRGHEQFF. The CDR3 DNA is TGTGCCAGCAGCCAAGAAACCCTAAGGGGGCATGAGCAGTTCTTC. The chain is built from TRBV14 and TRBJ2-1, with 7 bases matching TRBD1. Germline V gene data show CDR1 as SGHDN and CDR2 as FVKESK. The CDR3 runs 15 residues. Trimming took 0 bases from V and 8 from J; bases not matched to a gene: 7.

The rearrangement uses TRBV2 and TRBJ2-3; tentative D call: TRBD2 (6 bases). Trimming stripped 0 bases from V and 6 bases from J, with 13 bases between. The CDR3 is 15 residues long. The germline V gene has CDR1 SNHLY and CDR2 FYNNEI. CDR3 nucleotide sequence: TGTGCCAGCAGTGAAGCGCGGGGCCGGTCGGATACGCAGTATTTT. Translated, it gives CASSEARGRSDTQYF.

The chain joins TRBV27 to TRBJ2-7, with D possibly TRBD2 on 6 matching bases. The CDR3 runs 16 residues. V was clipped by 3 bases and J by 0 bases, with 15 bases between them. Germline V gene lookup returns CDR1 MNHEY and CDR2 SMNVEV (reference sequence). This chain's CDR3 is CASSFAGITSSYEQYF. In DNA, the CDR3 is TGTGCCAGCAGTTTTGCGGGAATAACGAGCTCCTACGAGCAGTACTTC.

This sequence joins TRBV13 and TRBJ2-7, with D uncertain. V lost 2 bases, J lost 7 bases, and 6 bases lay in between. Germline CDR1 and CDR2: PRHDT and FYEKMQ (reference sequence). The CDR3 sequence is 11 residues long. The CDR3 nucleotides are TGTGCCAGCAGCTTAATGGGGGAGCAGTACTTC. It encodes CASSLMGEQYF.

The gene calls are TRBV9 and TRBJ2-1; the D gene is possibly TRBD2 (6 bases). In germline, CDR1 is SGDLS, CDR2 YYNGEE. Trimming removed 6 bases from V and 2 bases from J, with 9 bases in between. This CDR3 is 13 amino acids long. CDR3 region: CASTGGAYNEQFF. As DNA, the CDR3 is TGTGCCAGCACGGGCGGGGCCTACAATGAGCAGTTCTTC.

The chain couples TRBV6-4 to TRBJ1-5, with 7 bases identical to TRBD1. The V gene end was trimmed by 6 bases and the J gene end by 3 bases; junction bases not matched to a gene: 8. The CDR3 has 15 residues. Looked up from germline, CDR1 is MRHNA and CDR2 is SNTAGT. CDR3 in DNA: TGTGCCAGCAGACGTGGGACAGACCCCAATCAGCCCCAGCATTTT. Its protein product is CASRRGTDPNQPQHF.

The chain links TRBV7-8 to TRBJ2-7; 12 bases are shared with TRBD2. Per the germline V gene, CDR1 is SGHVS and CDR2 is FQNEAQ. This CDR3 region has 16 residues. V was pared by 3 bases and J by 3 bases, with 6 bases of the junction left unmatched. The chain's CDR3 is CASSFGLAGTLYEQYF. Here the CDR3 DNA reads TGTGCCAGCAGCTTCGGACTAGCGGGAACCCTCTACGAGCAGTACTTC.

This clone appeared a few times. The CDR3 coding sequence is TGTGCCAGCAGTGACTTGGCCGAGACAGGCTCACACGAGCAGTACTTC. Translated: CASSDLAETGSHEQYF. The rearrangement joins TRBV2 to TRBJ2-7, with a weak D call TRBD1 (6 bases). Trimming stripped 3 bases from V and 5 bases from J, with 20 bases between. The CDR3 length is 16 residues. Germline lookup yields CDR1 SNHLY and CDR2 FYNNEI.

The chain uses TRBV28 and TRBJ1-1; D call uncertain. Germline values: CDR1 MDHEN, CDR2 SYDVKM. Trimming took off 5 bases at V and 2 bases at J, with 9 bases between the two ends. This CDR3 spans 13 amino acids. DNA for the CDR3: TGTGCCAGCAGTCTCCCCAGTAACACTGAAGCTTTCTTT. Protein sequence: CASSLPSNTEAFF.

CDR3 region: CASSSRGSFLPYEQYF. CDR3 DNA sequence: TGTGCCAGCAGTTCGAGGGGCAGCTTCCTTCCCTACGAGCAGTACTTC. V usage is TRBV28 and J usage is TRBJ2-7; D may correspond to TRBD1 or TRBD2 (5 bases each). Germline assignment: CDR1 MDHEN and CDR2 SYDVKM. The CDR3 spans 16 residues. V was clipped by 4 bases and J by 2 bases, with 18 bases between them.

V is TRBV7-9 and J is TRBJ2-1; D is tentatively TRBD1 or TRBD2 (5 bases each). Germline V gene data show CDR1 as SEHNR and CDR2 as FQNEAQ (reference sequence). CDR3 size: 14 residues. Trimming took 1 base from V and 9 from J, leaving 13 bases between them. The CDR3 loop reads CASSLGGVGSEQFF. The CDR3 DNA is TGTGCCAGCAGCTTAGGAGGGGTTGGTAGTGAGCAGTTCTTC.

This clone has just one count. V and J are TRBV27 and TRBJ1-5; 7 positions agree with TRBD1. The ends lost 2 bases at V and 5 bases at J; junction bases unmatched: 12. Germline V lookup: CDR1 MNHEY, CDR2 SMNVEV (reference sequence). The length of the CDR3 is 17 residues. This CDR3 is CASSLKATGRGDQPQHF. As DNA, the CDR3 is TGTGCCAGCAGTTTAAAGGCTACGGGCAGGGGGGATCAGCCCCAGCATTTT.

V is TRBV2 and J is TRBJ2-7; unclear D gene. Between the trimmed V and J ends, which lost 7 bases and 2 bases, there was a span of 15 bases. Per germline, CDR1 SNHLY and CDR2 FYNNEI. CDR3 length equals 14 residues. The chain's CDR3 is CASTGISRAYEQYF. The CDR3 DNA reads as TGTGCCAGCACTGGGATCTCTCGGGCCTACGAGCAGTACTTC.

In regard to this clone: Different DNA sequences within this sample yield the same CDR3. The V gene is TRBV27, the J gene TRBJ2-7; D is perhaps TRBD1 (5 bases). Trimming stripped 3 bases from V and 3 bases from J, with 12 bases between. The CDR3 is 14 residues long. The germline gives CDR1 MNHEY, CDR2 SMNVEV (reference sequence). The DNA of the CDR3 is TGTGCCAGCAGTTTGAGGCAGGGATACTACGAGCAGTACTTC. This gives the protein CASSLRQGYYEQYF.

This chain links TRBV11-2 with TRBJ2-7; a possible D gene is TRBD1 (6 bases). Trimming removed 7 bases at V and 1 base at J, with 17 bases between. Germline lookup yields CDR1 SGHAT and CDR2 FQNNGV. The CDR3 is made up of 15 amino acids. CDR3 residues: CASTLGASLSYEQYF. The CDR3 DNA sequence: TGTGCCAGCACCCTGGGGGCCAGCCTATCCTACGAGCAGTACTTC.

Comment on this clone: Other DNA sequences from this sample encode an identical CDR3 as well. This rearrangement joins TRBV27 to TRBJ2-7; 7 positions agree with TRBD2. The V segment lost 0 bases and the J segment 4 bases; nucleotides outside the gene matches: 0. Germline CDR1 MNHEY, CDR2 SMNVEV (reference sequence). The CDR3 covers 13 residues. CDR3: CASSLSRGYEQYF. As DNA, the CDR3 is TGTGCCAGCAGTTTATCGCGGGGGTACGAGCAGTACTTC.

The chain joins TRBV27 to TRBJ2-3; TRBD2 might be the D (6 bases). CDR3 length equals 15 residues. Trimming left V 6 bases short and J 2 bases short, with 15 bases between. Germline lookup yields CDR1 MNHEY and CDR2 SMNVEV (reference sequence). CDR3 region: CASSPAGPSTDTQYF. The DNA for the CDR3 is TGTGCCAGCAGCCCAGCGGGCCCCTCCACAGATACGCAGTATTTT.

J is TRBJ2-7 and V is TRBV15; 8 bases map to TRBD1. Germline V gives CDR1 LNHNV, CDR2 YYDKDF (reference sequence). V lost 3 bases to trimming and J lost 2 bases; unmatched junction nucleotides: 6. The CDR3 is 15 residues long. This CDR3 is CATSSDRGATYEQYF. The CDR3, as DNA: TGTGCCACCAGCAGCGACAGGGGCGCCACCTACGAGCAGTACTTC.

The rearrangement joins TRBV9 to TRBJ1-1; D is unclear. Germline CDR1 is SGDLS and CDR2 is YYNGEE. This CDR3 has 12 residues. V lost 4 bases and J 8 bases, leaving 12 bases between the germline ends. DNA for the CDR3: TGTGCCAGCAGCTCCGGTTCGAGAGAAGCTTTCTTT. Protein: CASSSGSREAFF.

The V and J genes are TRBV19 and TRBJ2-7; 7 nucleotides line up with TRBD1. The CDR3 is made up of 15 amino acids. With 5 bases clipped from V and 2 bases from J, the junction kept 9 bases outside the gene matches. Germline CDR1 LNHDA, CDR2 SQIVND (reference sequence). In DNA form, the CDR3 reads TGTGCCAGTAGTTATGGGACAGCAGACACCTACGAGCAGTACTTC. This translates into CASSYGTADTYEQYF.

This rearrangement joins TRBV6-5 to TRBJ2-7; D unclear. The CDR3 covers 15 residues. Looked up from germline, CDR1 is MNHEY and CDR2 is SVGAGI. Trimming took 0 bases from V and 1 from J, leaving 10 bases between them. The CDR3 bases are TGTGCCAGCAGTTACTCACCCGGCGGATCCTACGAGCAGTACTTC. Translated: CASSYSPGGSYEQYF.

The chain is built from TRBV6-1 and TRBJ2-7; 7 bases agree with TRBD1. This CDR3 region has 13 residues. V lost 6 bases and J lost 4; bases outside the gene matches: 6. Germline values: CDR1 MNHNS, CDR2 SASEGT. The CDR3 coding sequence is TGTGCCAGCAGAGCCGGGACAGATTACGAGCAGTACTTC. This sequence encodes CASRAGTDYEQYF.

J is TRBJ2-7 and V is TRBV7-2; unclear D gene. This CDR3 region has 14 residues. The V end was cut by 6 bases, the J end by 2 bases, with 14 bases between. Germline V gives CDR1 SGHTA, CDR2 FQGNSA. Here the CDR3 reads CASSPDPGTYEQYF. In DNA, the CDR3 is TGTGCCAGCAGTCCGGACCCAGGCACCTACGAGCAGTACTTC.

The chain couples TRBV27 to TRBJ2-3, with 11 positions matching TRBD2. The CDR3 length is 17 residues. J lost 5 bases, V lost 4 bases, and 11 bases had no gene match. Germline values: CDR1 MNHEY, CDR2 SMNVEV (reference sequence). CDR3 protein: CASSSLQLAGVVDTQYF. The CDR3 coding sequence is TGTGCCAGCAGTTCCCTCCAACTAGCGGGAGTGGTAGATACGCAGTATTTT.

The CDR3 protein is CASSPIGNTIYF. The CDR3 DNA sequence: TGTGCCAGCAGTCCTATCGGAAACACCATATATTTT. The chain recombines TRBV7-9 with TRBJ1-3; D call uncertain. CDR1 is SEHNR, CDR2 FQNEAQ, per germline (reference sequence). V lost 6 bases and J 4 bases, leaving 7 bases between the germline ends. This CDR3 is 12 amino acids long.

The table lists this clone with a count of one. This chain uses TRBV28 with TRBJ2-7, with D possibly matching TRBD2 (5 bases). The CDR3 has 17 amino acids. Germline V gene lookup returns CDR1 MDHEN and CDR2 SYDVKM. The V end was cut by 3 bases, the J end by 0 bases, with 18 bases between. CDR3 DNA sequence: TGTGCCAGCAGTTTCACACCCGGTCGGGGAACCTCCTACGAGCAGTACTTC. It translates to CASSFTPGRGTSYEQYF.

In nucleotides, the CDR3 is TGTGCCAGTGCGGGTTCCTACAATGAGCAGTTCTTC. Protein: CASAGSYNEQFF. This chain joins TRBV28 and TRBJ2-1; tentatively, D is TRBD2 (5 bases). V was trimmed by 9 bases and J by 1 base, leaving 7 bases between them. From germline, CDR1 is MDHEN and CDR2 SYDVKM. This CDR3 is built from 12 residues.

The gene calls are TRBV5-6 and TRBJ2-5; D ambiguous. The CDR3 runs 13 residues. V lost 4 bases to trimming and J lost 2 bases, with 9 bases between them. Germline-derived CDR1 and CDR2 are SGHDT and YYEEEE. CDR3 region: CASSPTTQETQYF. For the CDR3, the DNA is TGTGCCAGCAGCCCTACTACTCAAGAGACCCAGTACTTC. Full variable domain (remainder filled in from reference TRBV5-6 and TRBJ2-5): DAGVTQSPTHLIKTRGQQVTLRCSPKSGHDTVSWYQQALGQGPQFIFQYYEEEERQRGNFPDRFSGHQFPNYSSELNVNALLLGDSALYLCASSPTTQETQYFGPGTRLLVL.